These T cell receptor beta chains were read from a single sample in a study of cytomegalovirus exposure and HLA in healthy donors. The protocol was immunoSEQ multiplex PCR, while the TCRdb copy is restricted to in-frame clones and leaves out a portion. The sample yields about 93,000 clones, around three fifths seen once. The sequenced sample consisted of PBMCs. The receptors were sampled from a boy younger than 18 in good health and CMV-seropositive. CDR3s include the opening cysteine and the closing phenylalanine or tryptophan. D genes are given only for firm matches. A clone size is listed for some rows: how often the clone was seen (once, few, many), or a class if it is expanded.

TRBV30	TRBJ1-1	.	.	TGTGCCTGGAGTCAACAGCAGAACACTGAAGCTTTCTTT	CAWSQQQNTEAFF
TRBV5-4	TRBJ2-3	.	TRBD2	TGTGCCAGCAGCTTCTCAAGCGGGATTACAGATACGCAGTATTTT	CASSFSSGITDTQYF
TRBV29-1	TRBJ1-3	.	TRBD1	TGCAGCGTCTCCCAAGGAGGACAGGGGAACACCATATATTTT	CSVSQGGQGNTIYF
TRBV20-1	TRBJ2-5	.	.	TGCAGTCCTAACGAGCAAGAGACCCAGTACTTC	CSPNEQETQYF
TRBV19	TRBJ2-7	.	.	TGTGCCAGTAGTCCAGGGTCCTACGAGCAGTACTTC	CASSPGSYEQYF
TRBV25-1	TRBJ1-2	once	.	TGTGCCAGCAGTGACCCTCGACAACCCGGCGATGGCTACACCTTC	CASSDPRQPGDGYTF
TRBV7-9	TRBJ2-3	once	TRBD2	TGTGCCAGCAGCGTTACTCCCGGACTAGCGGGTTCTAGCACAGATACGCAGTATTTT	CASSVTPGLAGSSTDTQYF
TRBV30	TRBJ1-2	.	TRBD1	TGTGCCTGGAGGGAACAGGGGAAATATGGCTACACCTTC	CAWREQGKYGYTF
TRBV27	TRBJ2-7	.	.	TGTGCCAGCAGTTTAAGTAAGGACTTGGGCTACGAGCAGTACTTC	CASSLSKDLGYEQYF
TRBV25-1	TRBJ1-4	.	.	TGTGCCAGCATAATTGGCCCCCCCGCAGGCGAAAATGAAAAACTGTTTTTT	CASIIGPPAGENEKLFF
TRBV15	TRBJ1-2	few	TRBD1	TGTGCCACCAGCAGCCGACAGGGTGGCTACACCTTC	CATSSRQGGYTF